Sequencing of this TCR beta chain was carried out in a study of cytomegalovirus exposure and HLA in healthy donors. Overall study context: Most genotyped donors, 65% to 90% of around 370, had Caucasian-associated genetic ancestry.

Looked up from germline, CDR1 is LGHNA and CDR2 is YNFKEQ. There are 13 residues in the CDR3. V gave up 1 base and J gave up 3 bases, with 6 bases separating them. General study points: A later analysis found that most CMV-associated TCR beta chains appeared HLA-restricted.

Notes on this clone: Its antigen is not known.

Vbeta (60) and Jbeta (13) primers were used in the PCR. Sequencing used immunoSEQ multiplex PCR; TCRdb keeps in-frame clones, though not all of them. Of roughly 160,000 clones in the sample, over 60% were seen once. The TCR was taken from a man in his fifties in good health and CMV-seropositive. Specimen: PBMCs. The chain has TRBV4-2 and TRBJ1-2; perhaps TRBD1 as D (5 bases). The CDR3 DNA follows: TGTGCCAGCAGCCAAGGGGACTACTATGGCTACACCTTC. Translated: CASSQGDYYGYTF.